These 8 T cell receptor beta chains originate from one sample sequenced in a study of blood T cell repertoires in COVID-19. TCRdb's copy holds only in-frame clones and misses some; the assay was immunoSEQ multiplex PCR. The repertoire holds 150,000 to 200,000 clones, roughly 85% seen once, with 3% to 3.5% in the top ten. The sequenced sample was peripheral blood. All receptors derive from a human donor with acute or convalescent COVID-19. The donor label of this sample is uncertain.

The rearrangement links TRBV19 to TRBJ1-1; TRBD1 aligns across 7 bases. With 10 bases clipped from V and 0 bases from J, the junction kept 5 bases outside the gene matches. Per germline, CDR1 LNHDA and CDR2 SQIVND (reference sequence). This CDR3 contains 13 residues. CDR3 protein: CATGTVLNTEAFF. Written as DNA, the CDR3 is TGTGCCACCGGGACAGTCTTGAACACTGAAGCTTTCTTT.

This clone was picked up a small number of times. The V and J genes are TRBV7-8 and TRBJ1-5, with D hard to call. This CDR3 contains 14 residues. Germline V gene sequence: CDR1 SGHVS, CDR2 FQNEAQ. V lost 1 base, J lost 5 bases, and 9 bases lay in between. CDR3 region: CASSLGGVHQPQHF. As DNA, the CDR3 is TGTGCCAGCAGCTTAGGAGGTGTCCATCAGCCCCAGCATTTT.

A few counts support this clone. The chain combines TRBV7-9 with TRBJ2-7; the match to TRBD1 covers 8 bases. This CDR3 is 16 amino acids long. Trimming at V came to 5 bases and at J to 0 bases, leaving 9 bases not matched to a gene. Germline values: CDR1 SEHNR, CDR2 FQNEAQ (reference sequence). The chain's CDR3 is CASSHPTGAFSYEQYF. The CDR3 DNA sequence: TGTGCCAGCAGCCACCCGACAGGGGCCTTCTCCTACGAGCAGTACTTC.

The rearrangement uses TRBV25-1 and TRBJ1-3, with 10 bases fitting TRBD1. CDR1 MGHDK and CDR2 SYGVNS come from the germline V gene. The CDR3 has 16 amino acids. V shed 3 bases and J 2 bases; nucleotides not matched to a gene: 4. CDR3: CASSDPGQGTGNTIYF. The CDR3 DNA sequence: TGTGCCAGCAGTGATCCGGGACAGGGGACTGGAAACACCATATATTTT.

The V gene is TRBV15, the J gene TRBJ2-1; 7 positions match TRBD2. The ends lost 2 bases at V and 0 bases at J; junction bases unmatched: 7. The CDR3 covers 17 residues. Germline CDR1 reads LNHNV; CDR2 reads YYDKDF (reference sequence). Written as DNA, the CDR3 is TGTGCCACCAGCAGACCCGGGCGGGGGAGCTCCTACAATGAGCAGTTCTTC. Its protein product is CATSRPGRGSSYNEQFF.

The genes are TRBV11-2 and TRBJ1-1; 8 bases agree with TRBD1. The CDR3 has 13 residues. Per germline, CDR1 SGHAT and CDR2 FQNNGV. V was clipped by 6 bases and J by 1 base; unmatched bases: 1. The CDR3 loop reads CASRGTGNTEAFF. Written as DNA, the CDR3 is TGTGCCAGCAGGGGGACAGGGAACACTGAAGCTTTCTTT.

This clone was counted a few times. The chain combines TRBV11-2 with TRBJ2-2, with D unresolved. The CDR3 has 13 amino acids. The germline V and J ends were trimmed by 5 bases and 1 base, with 5 bases remaining between them. Germline V lookup: CDR1 SGHAT, CDR2 FQNNGV. The CDR3 reads CASSTGNTGELFF. The CDR3 DNA reads as TGTGCCAGCAGCACCGGGAACACCGGGGAGCTGTTTTTT.

This clone was seen only once. This chain links TRBV29-1 with TRBJ1-1; unclear D gene. V lost 3 bases and J lost 4, with 12 bases in between. Per the germline V gene, CDR1 is SQVTM and CDR2 is ANQGSEA. The CDR3 length is 13 residues. The CDR3 DNA reads as TGCAGCGTTGAGGGGAGGCAGTCCACTGAAGCTTTCTTT. Encoded protein: CSVEGRQSTEAFF.